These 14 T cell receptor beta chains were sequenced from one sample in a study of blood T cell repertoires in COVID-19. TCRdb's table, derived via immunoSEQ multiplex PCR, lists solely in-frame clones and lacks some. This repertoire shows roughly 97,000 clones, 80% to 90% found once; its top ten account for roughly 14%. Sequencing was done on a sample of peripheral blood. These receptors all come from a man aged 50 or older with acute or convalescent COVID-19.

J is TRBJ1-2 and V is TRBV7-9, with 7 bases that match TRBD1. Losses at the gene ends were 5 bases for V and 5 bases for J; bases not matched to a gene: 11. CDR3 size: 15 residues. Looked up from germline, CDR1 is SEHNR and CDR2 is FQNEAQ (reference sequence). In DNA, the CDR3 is TGTGCCAGCAGCCACAGGGGACCCACCCTATATGGCTACACCTTC. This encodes CASSHRGPTLYGYTF.

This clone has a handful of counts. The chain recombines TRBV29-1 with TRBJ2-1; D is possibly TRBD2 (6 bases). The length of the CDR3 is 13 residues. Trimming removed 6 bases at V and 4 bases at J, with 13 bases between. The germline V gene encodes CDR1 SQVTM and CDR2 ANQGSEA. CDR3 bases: TGCAGCGTCGCGGCTAGCGTATACAATGAGCAGTTCTTC. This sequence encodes CSVAASVYNEQFF.

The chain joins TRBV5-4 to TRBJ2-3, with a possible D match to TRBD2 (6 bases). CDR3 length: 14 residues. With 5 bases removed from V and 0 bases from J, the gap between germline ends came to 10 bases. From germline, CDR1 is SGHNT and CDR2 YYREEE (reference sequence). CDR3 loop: CASRGAGSTDTQYF. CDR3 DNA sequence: TGTGCCAGCAGGGGTGCGGGAAGCACAGATACGCAGTATTTT.

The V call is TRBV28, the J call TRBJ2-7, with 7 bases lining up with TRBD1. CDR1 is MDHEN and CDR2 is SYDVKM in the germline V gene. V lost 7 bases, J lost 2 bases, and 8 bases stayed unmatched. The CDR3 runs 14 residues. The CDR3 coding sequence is TGTGCCAGCACCTCGGTAGGACAGGCCTACGAGCAGTACTTC. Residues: CASTSVGQAYEQYF.

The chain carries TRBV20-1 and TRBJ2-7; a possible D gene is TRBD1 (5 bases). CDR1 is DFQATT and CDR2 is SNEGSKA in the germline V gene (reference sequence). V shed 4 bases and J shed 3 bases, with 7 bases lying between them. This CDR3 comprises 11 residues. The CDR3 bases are TGCAGTGCTATCACAGGCTACGAGCAGTACTTC. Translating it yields CSAITGYEQYF.

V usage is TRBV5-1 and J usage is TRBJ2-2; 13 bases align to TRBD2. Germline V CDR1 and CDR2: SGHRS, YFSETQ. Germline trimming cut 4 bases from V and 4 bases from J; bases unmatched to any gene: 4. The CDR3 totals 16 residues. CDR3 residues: CASSRTSGRGTGELFF. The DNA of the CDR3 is TGCGCCAGCAGCCGAACTAGCGGGAGGGGCACCGGGGAGCTGTTTTTT. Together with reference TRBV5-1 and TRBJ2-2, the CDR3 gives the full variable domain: KAGVTQTPRYLIKTRGQQVTLSCSPISGHRSVSWYQQTPGQGLQFLFEYFSETQRNKGNFPGRFSGRQFSNSRSEMNVSTLELGDSALYLCASSRTSGRGTGELFFGEGSRLTVL.

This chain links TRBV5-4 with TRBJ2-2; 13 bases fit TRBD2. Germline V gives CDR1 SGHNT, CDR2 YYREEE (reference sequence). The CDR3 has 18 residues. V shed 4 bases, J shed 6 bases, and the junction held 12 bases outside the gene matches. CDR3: CASSPSLTSGRIAGELFF. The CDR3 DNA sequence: TGTGCCAGCAGCCCCTCCCTGACTAGCGGGAGGATCGCCGGGGAGCTGTTTTTT. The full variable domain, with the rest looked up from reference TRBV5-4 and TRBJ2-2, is ETGVTQSPTHLIKTRGQQVTLRCSSQSGHNTVSWYQQALGQGPQFIFQYYREEENGRGNFPPRFSGLQFPNYSSELNVNALELDDSALYLCASSPSLTSGRIAGELFFGEGSRLTVL.

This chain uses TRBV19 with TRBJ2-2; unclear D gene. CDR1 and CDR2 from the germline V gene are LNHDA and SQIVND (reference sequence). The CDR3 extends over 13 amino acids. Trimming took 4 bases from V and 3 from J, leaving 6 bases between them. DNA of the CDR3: TGTGCCAGTAGTAACCGGTACACCGGGGAGCTGTTTTTT. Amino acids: CASSNRYTGELFF.

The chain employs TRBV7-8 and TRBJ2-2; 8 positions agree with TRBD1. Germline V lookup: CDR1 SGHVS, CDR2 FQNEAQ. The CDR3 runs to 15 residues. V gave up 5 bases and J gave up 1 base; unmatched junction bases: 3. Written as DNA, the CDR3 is TGTGCCAGCAGCCAAGACAGGGGGAACACCGGGGAGCTGTTTTTT. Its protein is CASSQDRGNTGELFF.

Written as DNA, the CDR3 is TGCAGTGCTAGTGAGGCTGAGCAGTTCTTC. It codes for CSASEAEQFF. The rearrangement joins TRBV20-1 to TRBJ2-1; D not certain. The CDR3 consists of 10 residues. The germline V and J ends were trimmed by 3 bases and 9 bases, with 6 bases remaining between them. CDR1 DFQATT and CDR2 SNEGSKA come from the germline V gene (reference sequence).

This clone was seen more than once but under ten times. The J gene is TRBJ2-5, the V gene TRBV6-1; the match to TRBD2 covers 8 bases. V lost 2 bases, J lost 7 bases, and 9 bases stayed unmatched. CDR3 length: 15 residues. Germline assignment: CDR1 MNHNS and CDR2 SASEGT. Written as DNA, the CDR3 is TGTGCCAGCAGTGAACAGGGCGGACTAGCTGTGACCCAGTACTTC. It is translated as CASSEQGGLAVTQYF.

CDR3 loop: CASRIEASSYNEQFF. The DNA for the CDR3 is TGTGCCAGCAGGATAGAGGCGAGCTCCTACAATGAGCAGTTCTTC. The gene calls are TRBV2 and TRBJ2-1; D is undetermined. The CDR3 consists of 15 residues. Germline V lookup: CDR1 SNHLY, CDR2 FYNNEI. Trimming took 6 bases from V and 0 from J, leaving 12 bases between them. Drawing the rest from reference TRBV2 and TRBJ2-1, the complete variable domain is EPEVTQTPSHQVTQMGQEVILRCVPISNHLYFYWYRQILGQKVEFLVSFYNNEISEKSEIFDDQFSVERPDGSNFTLKIRSTKLEDSAMYFCASRIEASSYNEQFFGPGTRLTVL.

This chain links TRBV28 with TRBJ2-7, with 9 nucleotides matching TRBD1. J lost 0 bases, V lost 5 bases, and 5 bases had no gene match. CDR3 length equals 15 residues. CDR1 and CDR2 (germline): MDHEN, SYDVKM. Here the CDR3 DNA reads TGTGCCAGCAGTCTCACAGGGGGCCTCTCCTACGAGCAGTACTTC. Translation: CASSLTGGLSYEQYF.

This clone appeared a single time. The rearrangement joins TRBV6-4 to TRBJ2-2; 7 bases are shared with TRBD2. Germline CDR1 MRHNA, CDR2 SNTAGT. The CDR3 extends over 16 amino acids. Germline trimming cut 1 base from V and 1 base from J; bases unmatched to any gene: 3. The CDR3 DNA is TGTGCCAGCAGTGACTTTGCGGGGGTGAACACCGGGGAGCTGTTTTTT. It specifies CASSDFAGVNTGELFF.